This T cell receptor (beta chain) derives from a study of blood T cell repertoires in COVID-19. As for the study in general: The United States, Italy and Spain provided the acute and convalescent COVID-19 samples. PBMCs, B-cell-depleted T cells, or T cells provided the cDNA or gDNA that made up the material.

Sequenced by immunoSEQ multiplex PCR; TCRdb stores in-frame clones only, minus some. The repertoire holds some 130,000 clones, around 88% seen once, with around 4.5% in the top ten. While infection was still active, Seattle patients were enrolled and then followed longitudinally. This CDR3 contains 15 residues. Trimming stripped 3 bases from V and 6 bases from J, with 16 bases between. The germline gives CDR1 SGHDT, CDR2 YYEEEE. The chain recombines TRBV5-6 with TRBJ1-5, with a tentative D call TRBD1 (5 bases). Source material: peripheral blood. This TCR came from a man in his 60s with COVID-19, enrolled during active disease. As DNA, the CDR3 is TGTGCCAGCAGCTCATGGGGGGGAGTAATTCAGCCCCAGCATTTT. As protein: CASSSWGGVIQPQHF.